This TCR beta chain came from a study of blood T cell repertoires in COVID-19 (dated by TCRdb to 2020 to 2022). In terms of the full investigation: The collaborator samples originated in the United States, Italy and Spain and spanned the acute and convalescent phases of COVID-19. The prospective study material was composed of cDNA or gDNA derived from T cells, B-cell-depleted T cells, or PBMCs. Subjects who had been exposed to COVID-19, were actively infected with it, or had recovered from it provided the deeply sampled blood TCRbeta repertoires that made up the dataset. The repertoires were made available in a free public database intended to serve as a resource for research on the immune response to SARS-CoV-2. The samples were drawn from the first 160 participants of the ongoing ImmuneRACE study and from about 1,200 subjects provided by 6 global collaborators. The sample metadata nearly always contained a de-identified subject ID, COVID-19 status, age in years and sex. Where available, HLA class I and class II types were taken from metadata supplied by the sample provider and were not determined by assay-based typing.

Findings and caveats that apply to the study as a whole: How much clinical and demographic metadata was included differed by source and by participant, and the metadata was provided uncurated.

Collaborating institutions collected whole blood in K2EDTA tubes following their own protocols. For TCRbeta analysis, collaborators shipped samples as frozen whole blood, isolated PBMCs, or DNA extracted from either of those sample types. A word on this clone: No cognate antigen has been identified for it. No much larger clone is present one base from it, and per-base qualities are unavailable.

TCRbeta CDR3 regions were amplified from genomic DNA using the immunoSEQ Assay, a bias-controlled multiplex PCR. In the source study's methods: The number of nucleated cells in each sample was estimated by amplification of reference gene primers within the assay. To quantify the absolute abundance of each unique TCRbeta CDR3 rearrangement, sequence reads were collapsed and filtered. Productive Simpson clonality was computed per sample as the square root of Simpson's diversity index over productive rearrangements. Imported from immuneACCESS, the table was reduced by TCRdb to in-frame sequences with V and J called. These copies leave out some clones; in studies compared against another copy, an unresolved V gene accounts for under half, and the cause of the remainder is not known. V and J calls and clone size are given by that table; D and trimming were obtained from the DNA. The sample profile shows 25,000 to 35,000 clones; roughly nine tenths of them were found once. Clones ranked in the top ten supply 24% of the sample.

This receptor was obtained from a human donor with active COVID-19. The donor label of this sample is uncertain. Sequenced: peripheral blood.

The CDR3 loop reads CASSLGGVQLQTQYF. The DNA sequence is TGTGCCAGCAGCTTGGGGGGCGTGCAGTTACAGACCCAGTACTTC. The rearrangement combines TRBV5-4 with TRBJ2-5, with a weak D call of TRBD1 (5 bases match). Taken from the germline V gene (reference sequence), the CDR1 and CDR2 loops are SGHNT and YYREEE. The junction shows trimming of 0 bases on V and 6 bases on J, plus 15 bases between the germline ends. There are 15 amino acids in the CDR3, from cysteine to phenylalanine inclusive. This entry keeps only the CDR3 DNA: 45 bases, framed from base 1.